Listed here are 13 T cell receptor beta chains from one sample, sequenced in a study of T cell responses to AZD1222 COVID-19 vaccine. Some clones are missing from TCRdb's copy, which holds only in-frame ones; the method was immunoSEQ multiplex PCR. The table records around 81,000 clones, approximately 90% of them present only once. Sequencing used peripheral blood, obtained 28 days after the second AZD1222 dose. Receptors originate from an adult who received the AZD1222 COVID-19 vaccine.

The V gene is TRBV18, the J gene TRBJ2-3; 10 bases are a match to TRBD2. Per germline, CDR1 KGHSH and CDR2 LQKENI. V shed 0 bases, J shed 2 bases, and the junction held 2 bases outside the gene matches. This CDR3 contains 16 residues. CDR3 nucleotides: TGTGCCAGCTCACCACCTAGCGGGAGGTTCACAGATACGCAGTATTTT. It specifies CASSPPSGRFTDTQYF.

J is TRBJ2-4 and V is TRBV7-3; 11 nucleotides align to TRBD2. The CDR3 length is 16 residues. Germline trimming cut 5 bases from V and 6 bases from J; bases unmatched to any gene: 9. The V gene's germline CDR1 is SGHTA and CDR2 FQGTGA. The CDR3 nucleotides read TGTGCCAGCAGCGTCACCGGGACTAGCGGAGGAAACATTCAGTACTTC. It is translated as CASSVTGTSGGNIQYF.

The V gene is TRBV15, the J gene TRBJ2-3; D might be TRBD2 (6 bases). This CDR3 comprises 12 residues. V was clipped by 5 bases and J by 6 bases, with 9 bases between them. Germline values: CDR1 LNHNV, CDR2 YYDKDF (reference sequence). The CDR3 DNA sequence: TGTGCCACCAGCCGGGGGAGCGATACGCAGTATTTT. Translating gives CATSRGSDTQYF.

The V gene is TRBV7-3, the J gene TRBJ2-1, with D perhaps given as TRBD1 or TRBD2 (5 bases each). The V gene lost 2 bases and the J gene lost 9 bases, with 14 bases spanning the gap. Germline CDR1 and CDR2: SGHTA and FQGTGA. The CDR3 has 14 residues. The CDR3, as DNA: TGTGCCAGCAGCTTACGGGGTTCCGGGACTGAGCAGTTCTTC. This gives the protein CASSLRGSGTEQFF.

This chain connects TRBV6-1 to TRBJ2-7, with D perhaps TRBD2 (6 bases). Per germline, CDR1 MNHNS and CDR2 SASEGT. Trimming shortened V by 6 bases and J by 4 bases, and 22 bases separated the two germline ends. The CDR3 is made up of 16 amino acids. The chain's CDR3 is CASSEILGGSIYEQYF. The CDR3, as DNA: TGTGCCAGCAGCGAAATCCTTGGGGGGAGTATTTACGAGCAGTACTTC.

The chain carries TRBV4-1 and TRBJ2-3; 9 positions agree with TRBD2. The CDR3 is 14 amino acids. Germline values: CDR1 MGHRA, CDR2 YSYEKL. V lost 3 bases to trimming and J lost 4 bases; unmatched junction nucleotides: 2. The CDR3 nucleotides read TGCGCCAGCAGCCAGCGGGAGGGCTCAGATACGCAGTATTTT. As protein: CASSQREGSDTQYF.

The rearrangement joins TRBV11-2 to TRBJ1-6; TRBD1 matches at 11 bases. V lost 5 bases, J lost 9 bases, and 3 bases stayed unmatched. The CDR3 covers 14 residues. The germline CDR1 and CDR2 sequences are SGHAT and FQNNGV. CDR3 DNA: TGTGCCAGCAGCCTCGGGACAGGGGGTTCACCCCTCCACTTT. Translation: CASSLGTGGSPLHF.

The chain couples TRBV6-2 or TRBV6-3 to TRBJ1-1; D gene uncertain. This CDR3 comprises 11 residues. Germline lookup yields CDR1 MNHEY and CDR2 SVGEGT. Trimming left V 6 bases short and J 9 bases short, with 11 bases between. The CDR3 nucleotides are TGTGCCAGCAGCTTTATAGGGCAAGCTTTCTTT. It codes for CASSFIGQAFF.

The V gene is TRBV5-4, the J gene TRBJ2-1; 15 nucleotides match TRBD2. The CDR3 has 16 residues. Per germline, CDR1 SGHNT and CDR2 YYREEE (reference sequence). The ends lost 4 bases at V and 7 bases at J; junction bases unmatched: 6. The CDR3 loop is CASSRTSGRGPNEQFF. The DNA for the CDR3 is TGTGCCAGCAGCCGGACTAGCGGGAGGGGTCCAAATGAGCAGTTCTTC.

The chain is built from TRBV7-3 and TRBJ2-3, with 9 bases matching TRBD2. CDR3 length: 15 residues. Losses at the gene ends were 1 base for V and 6 bases for J; bases not matched to a gene: 5. The germline V gene has CDR1 SGHTA and CDR2 FQGTGA. CDR3 in DNA: TGTGCCAGCAGCTTAAAGGCGGGAGGGCCGGATACGCAGTATTTT. Translated: CASSLKAGGPDTQYF.

V is TRBV6-4 and J is TRBJ2-2; no definite D call. Germline V gene sequence: CDR1 MRHNA, CDR2 SNTAGT. The CDR3 contains 10 residues. The V gene lost 8 bases and the J gene lost 8 bases, with 6 bases spanning the gap. CDR3 nucleotide sequence: TGTGCCAGCCCAACGGGGGAGCTGTTTTTT. The encoded protein is CASPTGELFF.

The chain is built from TRBV30 and TRBJ2-7, with 8 bases fitting TRBD2. The CDR3 covers 13 residues. After removal of 4 bases from V and 4 bases from J, the junction contained 6 bases not matched to a gene. Looked up from germline, CDR1 is GTSNPN and CDR2 is SVGIG (reference sequence). The CDR3 loop reads CAWKAGVSYEQYF. CDR3 in DNA: TGTGCCTGGAAAGCGGGAGTATCGTACGAGCAGTACTTC.

Only one count was recorded for this clone. This same CDR3 is encoded by further DNA sequences in the sample. This sequence joins TRBV7-8 and TRBJ2-1; D call uncertain. Per germline, CDR1 SGHVS and CDR2 FQNEAQ. V was pared by 0 bases and J by 4 bases, with 4 bases between. The CDR3 length is 13 residues. In DNA form, the CDR3 reads TGTGCCAGCAGCTTAGCTCAATACAATGAGCAGTTCTTC. Translation gives CASSLAQYNEQFF.